A single sample gave rise to the 20 T cell receptor beta chains below, sequenced in a study of shared T cell receptors in the human thymus. The repertoire was sequenced with immunoSEQ multiplex PCR; TCRdb's copy has only in-frame clones and lacks some. The sample lists approximately 730,000 clones; approximately 83% were seen once. These sequences were also reported in another study, on human thymus T cells.

Material: thymocytes. Receptors were obtained from a girl under two years old with a congenital heart defect.

This chain connects TRBV4-3 to TRBJ1-1; D gene uncertain. This CDR3 is built from 13 residues. V dropped 3 bases and J dropped 4 bases, with 9 bases sitting between them. Looked up from germline, CDR1 is LGHNA and CDR2 is YSLEER. This CDR3 is CASSHGDSTEAFF. The CDR3 coding sequence is TGCGCCAGCAGCCACGGGGATAGCACTGAAGCTTTCTTT.

The V call is TRBV29-1, the J call TRBJ2-7; no reliable D call. Germline V CDR1 and CDR2: SQVTM, ANQGSEA. The V and J ends lost 4 bases and 1 base respectively, with 5 bases between them. The CDR3 is made up of 11 amino acids. The chain's CDR3 is CSVVASYEQYF. CDR3 bases: TGCAGCGTTGTGGCTTCCTACGAGCAGTACTTC.

A single count supports this clone. The chain uses TRBV10-3 and TRBJ1-2, with 7 bases aligning to TRBD1. The germline CDR1 and CDR2 sequences are ENHRY and SYGVKD. Trimming removed 1 base from V and 2 bases from J; junction bases left unmatched: 13. This CDR3 has 18 residues. The CDR3 protein is CAISEYRQGPLPNYGYTF. CDR3 sequence (DNA): TGTGCCATCAGTGAGTATCGACAGGGACCCCTTCCCAACTATGGCTACACCTTC.

This clone was recorded only once. The V and J genes are TRBV18 and TRBJ1-1; D possibly corresponds to TRBD1 (5 bases). V was shortened by 1 base and J by 0 bases, with 9 bases between the two germline ends. This CDR3 comprises 15 residues. In germline, CDR1 is KGHSH, CDR2 LQKENI. The CDR3 DNA sequence: TGTGCCAGCTCACCACATACAGGAATGAACACTGAAGCTTTCTTT. Translating gives CASSPHTGMNTEAFF.

This sequence joins TRBV6-4 and TRBJ1-1; a possible D gene is TRBD1 (5 bases). Germline V CDR1 and CDR2: MRHNA, SNTAGT. This CDR3 is 14 amino acids long. Trimming removed 7 bases from V and 10 bases from J, with 22 bases in between. The CDR3 DNA sequence: TGTGCCAGCATACGGCAGGGCAAAGACGGGGGAGCTTTCTTT. It yields the protein CASIRQGKDGGAFF.

This clone was observed once. The chain employs TRBV6-1 and TRBJ1-2; 7 nucleotides align to TRBD1. Trimming cost V 2 bases and J 4 bases; bases outside gene matches: 10. CDR3 length: 16 amino acids. The germline V gene encodes CDR1 MNHNS and CDR2 SASEGT. CDR3 amino acids: CASSEWWQGELYGYTF. In nucleotides, the CDR3 is TGTGCCAGCAGTGAATGGTGGCAGGGGGAACTCTATGGCTACACCTTC.

V gene TRBV27 combines with J gene TRBJ1-5; D gene uncertain. The CDR3 loop spans 14 amino acids. Germline values: CDR1 MNHEY, CDR2 SMNVEV (reference sequence). V dropped 5 bases and J dropped 2 bases, with 10 bases sitting between them. The chain's CDR3 is CASSQTGGNQPQHF. The CDR3 bases are TGTGCCAGCAGTCAGACCGGGGGCAATCAGCCCCAGCATTTT.

This clone was found once. The gene calls are TRBV9 and TRBJ1-5; maybe TRBD1 (5 bases). CDR1 and CDR2 (germline): SGDLS, YYNGEE. V gave up 3 bases and J gave up 5 bases, with 15 bases separating them. This CDR3 contains 15 residues. The CDR3 sequence: CASSEAGRIDQPQHF. CDR3 sequence (DNA): TGTGCCAGCAGCGAAGCGGGGCGGATAGATCAGCCCCAGCATTTT.

The genes are TRBV6-5 and TRBJ1-2, with 7 bases fitting TRBD1. After removal of 6 bases from V and 4 bases from J, the junction contained 8 bases not matched to a gene. The germline V gene has CDR1 MNHEY and CDR2 SVGAGI. The CDR3 sequence is 14 residues long. The CDR3 DNA reads TGTGCCAGCAGCAGAGACCGGGACAGCTATGGCTACACCTTC. It encodes CASSRDRDSYGYTF.

V and J are TRBV15 and TRBJ1-1, with 7 bases fitting TRBD1. J gave up 0 bases and V 4 bases, and 8 bases lay outside the gene matches. The CDR3 covers 16 residues. Germline loops: CDR1 LNHNV, CDR2 YYDKDF (reference sequence). CDR3 amino acids: CATSKEIQGMNTEAFF. In DNA form, the CDR3 reads TGTGCCACCAGCAAGGAGATACAGGGGATGAACACTGAAGCTTTCTTT.

J is TRBJ1-6 and V is TRBV15; D gene unclear. Trimming stripped 8 bases from V and 6 bases from J, with 20 bases between. The CDR3 is 16 amino acids. The germline CDR1 and CDR2 sequences are LNHNV and YYDKDF (reference sequence). DNA of the CDR3: TGTGCCACCCGGTTGAGCCTATTTTCGGGTAATTCACCCCTCCACTTT. It is translated as CATRLSLFSGNSPLHF.

This clone was detected once. V gene TRBV6-1 combines with J gene TRBJ2-2; 10 nucleotides align to TRBD1. V lost 4 bases, J lost 4 bases, and 3 bases stayed unmatched. The CDR3 has 15 amino acids. Germline V gives CDR1 MNHNS, CDR2 SASEGT. CDR3 coding DNA: TGTGCCAGCAGTGGACAGGGGGCCCGCACCGGGGAGCTGTTTTTT. Translation gives CASSGQGARTGELFF.

About this clone itself: Other DNA sequences from this sample encode an identical CDR3 as well. CDR3 loop: CASSLAPGGNEQFF. The CDR3 DNA reads as TGTGCCAGCAGCTTAGCGCCAGGGGGCAATGAGCAGTTCTTC. This chain uses TRBV7-9 with TRBJ2-1, with 7 bases fitting TRBD1. Germline assignment: CDR1 SEHNR and CDR2 FQNEAQ (reference sequence). The CDR3 runs 14 residues. Trimming at V came to 0 bases and at J to 6 bases, leaving 2 bases not matched to a gene.

The CDR3 region has the DNA TGCGCCAGCAGCTTACGACAGGGCTTTCGCGAGCAGTACTTC. As protein: CASSLRQGFREQYF. The chain combines TRBV5-1 with TRBJ2-7; TRBD1 agrees at 7 bases. Per the germline V gene, CDR1 is SGHRS and CDR2 is YFSETQ. Losses at the gene ends were 2 bases for V and 6 bases for J; bases not matched to a gene: 8. This CDR3 has 14 amino acids.

The count of this clone is one. The CDR3 loop is CASSESSGAGANVLTF. Written as DNA, the CDR3 is TGTGCCAGCAGTGAATCGTCGGGGGCTGGGGCCAACGTCCTGACTTTC. The chain carries TRBV6-1 and TRBJ2-6; the D gene is possibly TRBD2 (6 bases). The CDR3 runs 16 residues. The V gene lost 2 bases and the J gene lost 2 bases, with 10 bases spanning the gap. Germline CDR1 MNHNS, CDR2 SASEGT.

The rearrangement joins TRBV6-5 to TRBJ2-7; TRBD2 might be the D (6 bases). The CDR3 length is 15 residues. V shed 6 bases and J shed 4 bases, with 19 bases lying between them. Germline CDR1 MNHEY, CDR2 SVGAGI. The CDR3 region is CASRKIRDSVYEQYF. Written as DNA, the CDR3 is TGTGCCAGCAGAAAAATACGGGACTCTGTATACGAGCAGTACTTC.

The chain carries TRBV7-6 and TRBJ2-5; D remains unclear. The CDR3 consists of 13 residues. V lost 4 bases and J lost 2, with 8 bases in between. Germline CDR1 is SGHVS and CDR2 is FNYEAQ. The CDR3 here is CASSSTDQETQYF. DNA for the CDR3: TGTGCCAGCAGCTCCACAGATCAAGAGACCCAGTACTTC.

The V call is TRBV6-4, the J call TRBJ1-6; 7 positions match TRBD1. There are 19 residues in the CDR3. Trimming at V came to 1 base and at J to 7 bases, leaving 16 bases not matched to a gene. Germline CDR1 reads MRHNA; CDR2 reads SNTAGT. CDR3 bases: TGTGCCAGCAGTGACTTTACCGGACAGGTCATTGGATCCAATTCACCCCTCCACTTT. Protein sequence: CASSDFTGQVIGSNSPLHF.

This clone was recorded a few times. The J gene is TRBJ1-3, the V gene TRBV4-1; unclear D gene. Germline V gene sequence: CDR1 MGHRA, CDR2 YSYEKL. V lost 0 bases to trimming and J lost 2 bases, with 14 bases between them. This CDR3 has 17 residues. For the CDR3, the DNA is TGCGCCAGCAGCCAAGAAGTTAAGCAGGCCGCTGGAAACACCATATATTTT. Its translation: CASSQEVKQAAGNTIYF.

The chain is built from TRBV6-5 and TRBJ2-7, with 8 bases that match TRBD2. V lost 0 bases and J lost 4; bases outside the gene matches: 5. The CDR3 totals 15 residues. Per germline, CDR1 MNHEY and CDR2 SVGAGI. The CDR3 sequence is CASSYSYGTRYEQYF. For the CDR3, the DNA is TGTGCCAGCAGTTACTCGTACGGGACTAGATACGAGCAGTACTTC.